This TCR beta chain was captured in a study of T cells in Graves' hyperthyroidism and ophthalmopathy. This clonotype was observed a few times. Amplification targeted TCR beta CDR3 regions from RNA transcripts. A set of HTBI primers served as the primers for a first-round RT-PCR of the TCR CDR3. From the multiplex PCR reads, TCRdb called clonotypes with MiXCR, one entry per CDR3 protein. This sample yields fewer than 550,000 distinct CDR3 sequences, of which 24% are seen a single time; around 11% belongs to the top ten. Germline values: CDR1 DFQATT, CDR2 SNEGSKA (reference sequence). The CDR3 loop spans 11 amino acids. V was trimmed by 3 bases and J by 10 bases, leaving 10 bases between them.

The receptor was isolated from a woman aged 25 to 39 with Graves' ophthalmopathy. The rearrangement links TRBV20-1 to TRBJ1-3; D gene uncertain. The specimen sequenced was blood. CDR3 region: CSARDSRTIYF. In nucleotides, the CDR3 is TGCAGTGCTAGGGACTCTAGGACCATATATTTT.